The clone carrying this T cell receptor beta chain was detected ten times or more. The sample originates from a study of regulatory T cells in long-lasting Graves disease. V was pared by 2 bases and J by 0 bases, with 11 bases between. Germline CDR1 and CDR2: LGHDT and YNNKEL (reference sequence). The CDR3 sequence is 15 residues long. The authors built TCR beta libraries using iRepertoire HTBI primers and Arm-PCR of CDR3 regions. TCRdb re-called the multiplex PCR reads with MiXCR, one entry per CDR3 protein. This repertoire shows roughly 420,000 distinct CDR3 sequences, about a sixth found once; its top ten account for about a fifth. The time point denotes: newly diagnosed GD, antithyroid drugs for less than 3 months. The TCR library was made from RNA extracted from PBMCs.

Here the sequenced sample was peripheral blood mononuclear cells (PBMCs), taken at new diagnosis, from a patient treated with antithyroid drugs. The genes are TRBV3-1 and TRBJ2-7, with D tentatively TRBD1 (5 bases). The TCR originated in a female donor with Graves disease. This CDR3 is CASSQLGLNSYEQYF. CDR3 DNA sequence: TGTGCCAGCAGCCAATTGGGGCTCAACTCCTACGAGCAGTACTTC.